Given below is one TCR beta chain in context. The V segment lost 5 bases and the J segment 2 bases; nucleotides outside the gene matches: 7. Germline assignment: CDR1 MDHEN and CDR2 SYDVKM. This CDR3 comprises 16 residues. During the collection period, no donor immune events like infections were recorded. The sample originates from a study of identifying expanded T cells in peripheral blood. The assay was immunoSEQ multiplex PCR, and TCRdb's table has in-frame clones only and misses some. This table holds 100,000 to 150,000 clones, approximately 86% found once. The TCR originated in a person aged 18 to 70 in good health. The chain combines TRBV28 with TRBJ1-5; TRBD1 agrees at 9 bases. Sample: blood. CDR3 in amino acids: CASSPPWTGGNQPQHF. The CDR3 DNA reads TGTGCCAGCAGTCCTCCTTGGACAGGGGGCAATCAGCCCCAGCATTTT.